This paragraph reports one T cell receptor beta chain. The data stem from a study of blood T cell repertoires in COVID-19. On the study more broadly: Collection of acute and convalescent COVID-19 samples took place in the United States, Italy and Spain. The analysed material was cDNA or gDNA that came from T cells, B-cell-depleted T cells, or PBMCs.

V was shortened by 4 bases and J by 7 bases, with 16 bases between the two germline ends. The CDR3 sequence is 14 residues long. Germline lookup yields CDR1 LNHDA and CDR2 SQIVND (reference sequence). Original methodology: By means of reference gene primer amplification, nucleated cell counts were estimated. Repertoires were generated with immunoSEQ multiplex PCR, while TCRdb's copy carries only in-frame clones and drops some. V and J calls and clone size follow that table, whereas D and trimming were derived from the DNA. Here the sample spans about 82,000 clones, about 83% being singletons. The receptor was isolated from a woman aged 60-75 years with acute or convalescent COVID-19. The sequenced material came from peripheral blood. This chain joins TRBV19 and TRBJ1-2; a possible D gene is TRBD1 (5 bases). The CDR3: CASSTRPGGSGYTF. CDR3 nucleotides: TGTGCCAGTAGTACCCGGCCGGGGGGGAGTGGCTACACCTTC.